This record concerns one TCR beta chain sequence. Survey-level immunoSEQ sequencing profiled the TCR beta repertoire. Method: immunoSEQ multiplex PCR; TCRdb's copy keeps in-frame clones and lacks some. Of about 68,000 clones in the sample, about 94% were seen once. Germline lookup yields CDR1 MNHEY and CDR2 SMNVEV (reference sequence). CDR3 length equals 15 residues. With V trimmed by 2 bases and J by 2 bases, 1 base remained unmatched. This chain joins TRBV27 and TRBJ2-1, with 9 bases identical to TRBD2. The clonotype originates from a man in his forties or fifties with rheumatoid arthritis. Sequencing was carried out using PBMCs. The CDR3 reads CASSLAGGPYNEQFF. The DNA for the CDR3 is TGTGCCAGCAGTTTAGCGGGAGGGCCCTACAATGAGCAGTTCTTC.